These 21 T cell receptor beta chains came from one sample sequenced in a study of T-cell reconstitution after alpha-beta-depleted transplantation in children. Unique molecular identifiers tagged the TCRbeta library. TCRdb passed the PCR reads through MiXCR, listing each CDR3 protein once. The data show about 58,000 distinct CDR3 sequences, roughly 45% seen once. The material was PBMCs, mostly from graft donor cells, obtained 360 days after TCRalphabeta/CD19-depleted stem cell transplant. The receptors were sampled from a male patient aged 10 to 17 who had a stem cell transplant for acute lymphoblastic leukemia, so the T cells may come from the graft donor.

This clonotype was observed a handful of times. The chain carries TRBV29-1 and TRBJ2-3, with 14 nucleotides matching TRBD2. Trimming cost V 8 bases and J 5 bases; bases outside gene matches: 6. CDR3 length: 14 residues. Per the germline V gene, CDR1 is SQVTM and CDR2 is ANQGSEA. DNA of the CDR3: TGCAGCACGGGACTAGCGGGAGCGAGAGATACGCAGTATTTT. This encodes CSTGLAGARDTQYF.

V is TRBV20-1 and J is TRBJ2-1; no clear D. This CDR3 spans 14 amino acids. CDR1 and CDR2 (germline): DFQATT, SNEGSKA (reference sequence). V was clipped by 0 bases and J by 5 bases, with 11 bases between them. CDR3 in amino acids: CSAREMGRNNEQFF. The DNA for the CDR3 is TGCAGTGCTAGAGAAATGGGAAGGAACAATGAGCAGTTCTTC.

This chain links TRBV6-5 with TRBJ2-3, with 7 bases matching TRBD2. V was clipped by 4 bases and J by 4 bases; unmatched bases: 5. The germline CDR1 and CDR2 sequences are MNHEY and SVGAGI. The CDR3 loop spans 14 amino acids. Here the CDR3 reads CASSFGRDPDTQYF. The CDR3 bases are TGTGCCAGCAGTTTTGGGAGGGACCCAGATACGCAGTATTTT.

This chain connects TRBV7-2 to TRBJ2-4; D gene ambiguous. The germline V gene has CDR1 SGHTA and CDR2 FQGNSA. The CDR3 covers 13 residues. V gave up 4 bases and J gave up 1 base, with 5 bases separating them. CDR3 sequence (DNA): TGTGCCAGCAGCTCCACGGCCAAAAACATTCAGTACTTC. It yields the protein CASSSTAKNIQYF.

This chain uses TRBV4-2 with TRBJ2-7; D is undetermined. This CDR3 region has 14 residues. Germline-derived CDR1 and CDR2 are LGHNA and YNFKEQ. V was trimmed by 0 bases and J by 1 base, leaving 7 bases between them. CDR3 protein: CASSQDPGSYEQYF. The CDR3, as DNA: TGTGCCAGCAGCCAAGATCCCGGTTCCTACGAGCAGTACTTC.

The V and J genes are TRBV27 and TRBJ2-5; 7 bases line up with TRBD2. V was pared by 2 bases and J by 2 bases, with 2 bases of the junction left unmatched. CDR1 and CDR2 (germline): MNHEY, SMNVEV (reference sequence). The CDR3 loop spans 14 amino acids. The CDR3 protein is CASSLGGGQETQYF. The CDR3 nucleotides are TGTGCCAGCAGTTTAGGGGGGGGGCAAGAGACCCAGTACTTC.

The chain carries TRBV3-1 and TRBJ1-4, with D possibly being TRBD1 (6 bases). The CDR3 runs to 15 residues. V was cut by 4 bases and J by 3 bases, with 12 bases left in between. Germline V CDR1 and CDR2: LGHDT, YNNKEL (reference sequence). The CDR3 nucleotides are TGTGCCAGCAGCCTTCAGGGGCTCTCTAATGAAAAACTGTTTTTT. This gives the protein CASSLQGLSNEKLFF.

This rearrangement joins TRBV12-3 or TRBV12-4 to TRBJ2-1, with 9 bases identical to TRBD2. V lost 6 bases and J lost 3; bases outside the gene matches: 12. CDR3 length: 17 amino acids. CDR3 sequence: CASSPRWGGRVYNEQFF. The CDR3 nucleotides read TGTGCCAGCAGCCCACGTTGGGGCGGGAGGGTCTACAATGAGCAGTTCTTC.

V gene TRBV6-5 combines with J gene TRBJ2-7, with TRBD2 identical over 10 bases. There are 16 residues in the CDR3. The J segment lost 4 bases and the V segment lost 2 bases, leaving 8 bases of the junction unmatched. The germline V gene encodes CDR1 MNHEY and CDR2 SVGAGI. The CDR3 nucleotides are TGTGCCAGCAGTTACATCAAAGCGGGAGGGCCGTACGAGCAGTACTTC. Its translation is CASSYIKAGGPYEQYF.

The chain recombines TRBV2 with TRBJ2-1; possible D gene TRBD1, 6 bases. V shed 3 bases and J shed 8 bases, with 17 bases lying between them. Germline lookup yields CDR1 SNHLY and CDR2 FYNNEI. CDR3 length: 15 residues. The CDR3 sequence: CASSDPDTPGDEQFF. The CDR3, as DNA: TGTGCCAGCAGTGACCCGGACACCCCAGGGGATGAGCAGTTCTTC.

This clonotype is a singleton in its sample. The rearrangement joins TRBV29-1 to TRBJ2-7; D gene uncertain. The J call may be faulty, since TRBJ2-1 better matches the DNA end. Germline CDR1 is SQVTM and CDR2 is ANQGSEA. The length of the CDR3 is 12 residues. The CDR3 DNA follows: TGCAGCGCTCGGACGGGCTCCTACGAGCAGTTCTTC. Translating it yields CSARTGSYEQFF.

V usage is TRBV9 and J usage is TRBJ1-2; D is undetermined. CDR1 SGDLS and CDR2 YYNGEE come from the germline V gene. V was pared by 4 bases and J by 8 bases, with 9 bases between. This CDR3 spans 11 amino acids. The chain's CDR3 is CASSRGRGYTF. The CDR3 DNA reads TGTGCCAGCAGCCGAGGGCGCGGCTACACCTTC. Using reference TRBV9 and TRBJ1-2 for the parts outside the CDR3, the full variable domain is DSGVTQTPKHLITATGQRVTLRCSPRSGDLSVYWYQQSLDQGLQFLIQYYNGEERAKGNILERFSAQQFPDLHSELNLSSLELGDSALYFCASSRGRGYTFGSGTRLTVV.

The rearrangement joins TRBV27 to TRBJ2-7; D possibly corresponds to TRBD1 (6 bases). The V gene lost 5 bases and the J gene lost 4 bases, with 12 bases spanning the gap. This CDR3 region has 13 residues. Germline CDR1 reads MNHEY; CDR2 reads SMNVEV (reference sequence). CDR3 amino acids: CASSLSRGYEQYF. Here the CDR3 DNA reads TGTGCCAGCAGTCTCTCGAGGGGGTACGAGCAGTACTTC.

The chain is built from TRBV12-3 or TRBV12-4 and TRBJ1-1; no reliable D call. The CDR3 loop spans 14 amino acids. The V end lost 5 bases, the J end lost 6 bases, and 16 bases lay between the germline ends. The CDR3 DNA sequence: TGTGCCAGCAGTCCTGGAGCCTATGTCCCTGAAGCTTTCTTT. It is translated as CASSPGAYVPEAFF.

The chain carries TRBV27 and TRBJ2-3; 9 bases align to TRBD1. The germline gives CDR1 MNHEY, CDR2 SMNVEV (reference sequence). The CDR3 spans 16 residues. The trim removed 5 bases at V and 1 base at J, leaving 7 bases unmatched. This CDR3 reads CASSTLDRGGTDTQYF. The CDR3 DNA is TGTGCCAGCAGTACCCTGGACAGGGGAGGCACAGATACGCAGTATTTT.

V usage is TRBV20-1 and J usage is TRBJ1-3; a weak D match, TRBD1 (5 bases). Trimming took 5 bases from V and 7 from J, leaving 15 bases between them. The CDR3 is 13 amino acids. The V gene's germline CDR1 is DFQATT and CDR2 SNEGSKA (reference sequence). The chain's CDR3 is CSAETPRGNTIYF. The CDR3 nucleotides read TGCAGTGCTGAAACCCCACGGGGGAACACCATATATTTT.

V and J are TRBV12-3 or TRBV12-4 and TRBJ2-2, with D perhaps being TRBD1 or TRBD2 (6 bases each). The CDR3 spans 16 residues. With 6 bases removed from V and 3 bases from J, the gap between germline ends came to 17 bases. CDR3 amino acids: CASRTRPGQHTGELFF. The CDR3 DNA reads TGTGCCAGCAGGACTAGGCCGGGACAACACACCGGGGAGCTGTTTTTT.

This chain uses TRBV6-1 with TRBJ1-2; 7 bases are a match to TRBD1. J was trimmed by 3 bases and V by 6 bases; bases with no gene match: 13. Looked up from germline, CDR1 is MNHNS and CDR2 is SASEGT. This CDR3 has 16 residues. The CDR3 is CASREGATYYDYGYTF. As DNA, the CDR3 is TGTGCCAGCAGGGAGGGGGCGACTTACTATGACTATGGCTACACCTTC.

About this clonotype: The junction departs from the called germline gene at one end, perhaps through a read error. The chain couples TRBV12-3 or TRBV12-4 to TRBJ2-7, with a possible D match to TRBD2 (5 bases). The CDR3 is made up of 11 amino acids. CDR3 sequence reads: CASSRTGLHFF. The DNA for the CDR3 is TGTGCCAGCAGTCGGACTGGGCTCCACTTCTTC.

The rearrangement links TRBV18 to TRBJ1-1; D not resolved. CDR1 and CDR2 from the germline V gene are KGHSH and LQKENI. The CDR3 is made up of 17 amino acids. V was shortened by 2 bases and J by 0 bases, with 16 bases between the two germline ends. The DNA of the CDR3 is TGTGCCAGCTCACCAAGTCGACTCCGGTCGATGAACACTGAAGCTTTCTTT. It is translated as CASSPSRLRSMNTEAFF.

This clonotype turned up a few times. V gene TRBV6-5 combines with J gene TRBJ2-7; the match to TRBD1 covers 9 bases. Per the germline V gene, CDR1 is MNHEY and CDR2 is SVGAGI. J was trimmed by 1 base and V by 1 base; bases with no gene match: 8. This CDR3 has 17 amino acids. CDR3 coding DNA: TGTGCCAGCAGTTACTATACCGGGACAGGGACTTCCTACGAGCAGTACTTC. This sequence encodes CASSYYTGTGTSYEQYF.